Below, 28 T cell receptor beta chains from the same sample are listed, as sequenced in a study of cytomegalovirus exposure and HLA in healthy donors (dated by TCRdb to about 2017). The library was produced with the immunoSEQ multiplex PCR assay. The multiplex PCR relied on a mix of 60 forward primers for TCR Vbeta segments and 13 reverse primers for TCR Jbeta segments. As stored in TCRdb, this immuneACCESS dataset retains in-frame rearrangements with V and J assigned. A fraction of the clones does not appear; measured against another copy, unresolved V genes explain less than half of the discrepancy, and the remainder lacks a known reason. This sample comprises 100,000 or so clones, approximately 70% of them detected only once. Together, the top ten hold 4% to 5.5% of the sample. The sequenced sample consisted of PBMCs. The source is a woman aged 18-30 years in good health and CMV-seropositive.

The CDR3 DNA reads TGTGCCAGCAGGACAGGCTTAGAGAACACTGAAGCTTTCTTT. As protein: CASRTGLENTEAFF. The chain links TRBV27 to TRBJ1-1; possibly TRBD1 for D (6 bases). Trimming stripped 6 bases from V and 1 base from J, with 12 bases between. From germline, CDR1 is MNHEY and CDR2 SMNVEV (reference sequence). The CDR3 is 14 amino acids.

V is TRBV7-2 and J is TRBJ2-7, with 7 positions matching TRBD2. The germline V gene encodes CDR1 SGHTA and CDR2 FQGNSA. The CDR3 covers 14 residues. The V and J ends lost 5 bases and 4 bases, in that order; junction bases with no gene match: 8. CDR3 protein: CASSPPAGRYEQYF. CDR3 bases: TGTGCCAGCAGCCCCCCAGCGGGAAGGTACGAGCAGTACTTC.

The chain couples TRBV7-2 to TRBJ2-3; 8 bases are a match to TRBD2. V gave up 2 bases and J gave up 9 bases; unmatched junction bases: 19. Germline V CDR1 and CDR2: SGHTA, FQGNSA. This CDR3 region has 18 residues. CDR3 amino acids: CASSLRRIEEAGDSTQYF. For the CDR3, the DNA is TGTGCCAGCAGCTTAAGGAGGATCGAGGAAGCGGGAGATTCCACGCAGTATTTT.

The chain couples TRBV30 to TRBJ2-7; 9 bases line up with TRBD2. Germline V lookup: CDR1 GTSNPN, CDR2 SVGIG (reference sequence). There are 14 residues in the CDR3. The trim removed 4 bases at V and 2 bases at J, leaving 6 bases unmatched. CDR3 residues: CAWNSGSGPYEQYF. The CDR3 DNA reads TGTGCCTGGAATAGCGGGAGTGGTCCCTACGAGCAGTACTTC.

The chain uses TRBV30 and TRBJ1-1, with 7 bases lining up with TRBD1. Germline values: CDR1 GTSNPN, CDR2 SVGIG (reference sequence). CDR3 length equals 13 residues. The CDR3 region is CASQGQPNTEAFF. The CDR3 nucleotides are TGTGCTTCCCAGGGACAGCCGAACACTGAAGCTTTCTTT.

The chain carries TRBV27 and TRBJ2-7, with 11 bases fitting TRBD2. This CDR3 region has 15 residues. CDR1 is MNHEY and CDR2 is SMNVEV in the germline V gene (reference sequence). The V segment lost 7 bases and the J segment 6 bases; nucleotides outside the gene matches: 11. The CDR3 DNA reads as TGTGCCAGCAATACTAATTCCCTAGCGGGAGGCGAGCAGTACTTC. It yields the protein CASNTNSLAGGEQYF.

V usage is TRBV4-3 and J usage is TRBJ2-6, with 10 nucleotides matching TRBD1. Germline lookup yields CDR1 LGHNA and CDR2 YSLEER. The ends lost 1 base at V and 1 base at J; junction bases unmatched: 1. The CDR3 sequence is 17 residues long. CDR3: CASSQGDRGSGANVLTF. The CDR3 DNA sequence: TGCGCCAGCAGCCAAGGGGACAGGGGATCTGGGGCCAACGTCCTGACTTTC.

The V gene is TRBV7-2, the J gene TRBJ2-7, with TRBD2 identical over 7 bases. V lost 7 bases, J lost 2 bases, and 8 bases stayed unmatched. In germline, CDR1 is SGHTA, CDR2 FQGNSA. The CDR3 contains 14 residues. The CDR3 DNA follows: TGTGCCAGCACCCCGCGGGAGACCGCCTACGAGCAGTACTTC. It specifies CASTPRETAYEQYF. Drawing the rest from reference TRBV7-2 and TRBJ2-7, the complete variable domain is GAGVSQSPSNKVTEKGKDVELRCDPISGHTALYWYRQSLGQGLEFLIYFQGNSAPDKSGLPSDRFSAERTGGSVSTLTIQRTQQEDSAVYLCASTPRETAYEQYFGPGTRLTVT.

The chain has TRBV11-1 and TRBJ1-5; tentatively, D is TRBD1 (5 bases). This CDR3 has 15 residues. Trimming cost V 1 base and J 7 bases, with 14 bases left between them. Germline loops: CDR1 SGHAT, CDR2 FQDESV (reference sequence). CDR3 region: CASSLGPATDQPQHF. The CDR3 nucleotides are TGTGCCAGCAGCTTAGGCCCTGCGACAGACCAGCCCCAGCATTTT.

This rearrangement joins TRBV6-5 to TRBJ2-3, with 7 positions matching TRBD2. The CDR3 is 15 residues long. The V segment lost 2 bases and the J segment 0 bases; nucleotides outside the gene matches: 2. Germline loops: CDR1 MNHEY, CDR2 SVGAGI. The DNA for the CDR3 is TGTGCCAGCAGTTACCAGCGGGGAAGCACAGATACGCAGTATTTT. This sequence encodes CASSYQRGSTDTQYF.

Notes on this clone: One end of the junction is discordant with germline, which a read error may explain. The rearrangement links TRBV7-2 to TRBJ1-5; D is ambiguous. The CDR3 loop spans 16 amino acids. The germline V gene has CDR1 SGHTA and CDR2 FQGNSA. CDR3 in amino acids: CASSLDDGGSNQPQNF. CDR3 sequence (DNA): TGTGCCAGCAGCTTAGACGACGGAGGAAGCAATCAGCCCCAGAATTTT.

The CDR3 region has the DNA TGCGCCAGCAGCCCTCCTTCGGGGGACGAGCAGTACTTC. Translated: CASSPPSGDEQYF. The V and J genes are TRBV4-1 and TRBJ2-7, with D perhaps TRBD2 (6 bases). Trimming took 4 bases from V and 5 from J, leaving 12 bases between them. CDR3 size: 13 residues. Germline V lookup: CDR1 MGHRA, CDR2 YSYEKL.

The chain has TRBV20-1 and TRBJ2-1, with 7 bases fitting TRBD2. Germline V gene sequence: CDR1 DFQATT, CDR2 SNEGSKA (reference sequence). CDR3 size: 11 residues. CDR3 in DNA: TGCAGCCTACTAGCGCCGAATGAGCAGTTCTTC. Its protein product is CSLLAPNEQFF.

This clone was recorded only once. V is TRBV6-5 and J is TRBJ1-4, with unresolved D. CDR3 length: 15 residues. V was pared by 0 bases and J by 8 bases, with 13 bases between. CDR1 is MNHEY and CDR2 is SVGAGI in the germline V gene. CDR3 region: CASSYSRVAGEKLFF. The DNA for the CDR3 is TGTGCCAGCAGTTACTCGAGGGTGGCCGGCGAAAAACTGTTTTTT.

Many counts were recorded for this clone. This chain uses TRBV4-3 with TRBJ2-7, with a possible D match to TRBD1 (6 bases). CDR1 and CDR2 (germline): LGHNA, YSLEER. Between the trimmed V and J ends, which lost 3 bases and 3 bases, there was a span of 15 bases. The CDR3 sequence is 15 residues long. As DNA, the CDR3 is TGCGCCAGCAGCCAGTCCTTGACAGGTCTCTACGAGCAGTACTTC. Protein: CASSQSLTGLYEQYF.

This rearrangement joins TRBV28 to TRBJ2-1; D unresolved. Between the trimmed V and J ends, which lost 6 bases and 4 bases, there was a span of 7 bases. The CDR3 is made up of 12 amino acids. CDR1 and CDR2 from the germline V gene are MDHEN and SYDVKM. CDR3 amino acids: CASSRAYNEQFF. The CDR3 nucleotides are TGTGCCAGCAGCCGCGCTTACAATGAGCAGTTCTTC.

This chain links TRBV28 with TRBJ2-7, with TRBD1 matching 7 bases. After removal of 6 bases from V and 3 bases from J, the junction contained 2 bases not matched to a gene. From germline, CDR1 is MDHEN and CDR2 SYDVKM. There are 12 residues in the CDR3. CDR3 DNA sequence: TGTGCCAGCAGCACAGGGGACTACGAGCAGTACTTC. This codes for CASSTGDYEQYF.

V and J are TRBV11-2 and TRBJ2-7; 9 nucleotides line up with TRBD2. V was pared by 5 bases and J by 2 bases, with 13 bases of the junction left unmatched. The CDR3 extends over 17 amino acids. The germline gives CDR1 SGHAT, CDR2 FQNNGV. The CDR3 reads CASSPSPGAGGTYEQYF. The CDR3 DNA sequence: TGTGCCAGCAGCCCCAGTCCAGGAGCGGGAGGTACCTACGAGCAGTACTTC.

This chain links TRBV7-6 with TRBJ1-4; D perhaps matches TRBD1 (5 bases). Germline V gene sequence: CDR1 SGHVS, CDR2 FNYEAQ. The V end was cut by 5 bases, the J end by 3 bases, with 10 bases between. The CDR3 length is 14 residues. The CDR3 region is CASSPGHANEKLFF. The CDR3 DNA is TGTGCCAGCAGCCCCGGACACGCTAATGAAAAACTGTTTTTT. Full variable domain (missing parts from reference TRBV7-6 and TRBJ1-4): GAGVSQSPRYKVTKRGQDVALRCDPISGHVSLYWYRQALGQGPEFLTYFNYEAQQDKSGLPNDRFSAERPEGSISTLTIQRTEQRDSAMYRCASSPGHANEKLFFGSGTQLSVL.

The chain links TRBV7-8 to TRBJ2-7, with 14 bases lining up with TRBD2. The CDR3 spans 16 residues. Losses at the gene ends were 3 bases for V and 3 bases for J; bases not matched to a gene: 4. The germline CDR1 and CDR2 sequences are SGHVS and FQNEAQ. CDR3 amino acids: CASSFQGTSGSYEQYF. The CDR3 DNA sequence: TGTGCCAGCAGCTTTCAGGGGACTAGCGGGAGCTACGAGCAGTACTTC.

The rearrangement links TRBV7-2 to TRBJ2-7; 9 positions agree with TRBD1. The CDR3 sequence is 15 residues long. From germline, CDR1 is SGHTA and CDR2 FQGNSA. With 3 bases clipped from V and 4 bases from J, the junction kept 7 bases outside the gene matches. The CDR3 spells CASSFAGTGTYEQYF. The CDR3 DNA follows: TGTGCCAGCAGCTTTGCCGGGACAGGGACATACGAGCAGTACTTC.

With regard to this clone: One junction end disagrees with the germline gene, perhaps due to a read error. V usage is TRBV28 and J usage is TRBJ1-2, with 10 bases fitting TRBD1. This CDR3 has 11 amino acids. In germline, CDR1 is MDHEN, CDR2 SYDVKM. DNA for the CDR3: TGTGCCAGCAGTATAGGGACAGGGGAGGCCTTC. This translates into CASSIGTGEAF.

V and J are TRBV6-6 and TRBJ2-7; 9 bases are a match to TRBD1. The germline CDR1 and CDR2 sequences are MNHNY and SVGAGI (reference sequence). This CDR3 contains 15 residues. Trimming at V came to 5 bases and at J to 2 bases, leaving 7 bases not matched to a gene. For the CDR3, the DNA is TGTGCCAGCAGTCACCGGGACAGGGCCCCCTACGAGCAGTACTTC. It is translated as CASSHRDRAPYEQYF.

Only a few counts were recorded for this clone. This sequence joins TRBV4-3 and TRBJ2-7; TRBD2 matches 16 bases. Unmatched junction bases numbered 7, after V lost 4 bases and J lost 7 bases. Germline CDR1 and CDR2: LGHNA and YSLEER. The CDR3 length is 16 residues. The chain's CDR3 is CASSPGLAGGPREQYF. DNA for the CDR3: TGCGCCAGCAGCCCGGGACTAGCGGGAGGGCCGAGGGAGCAGTACTTC.

The chain carries TRBV4-2 and TRBJ2-7; TRBD1 aligns across 8 bases. Germline CDR1 reads LGHNA; CDR2 reads YNFKEQ. This CDR3 comprises 14 residues. J was trimmed by 3 bases and V by 1 base; bases with no gene match: 2. The chain's CDR3 is CASSQGQGNYEQYF. The CDR3 coding sequence is TGTGCCAGCAGCCAAGGACAGGGGAACTACGAGCAGTACTTC.

The table lists this clone with a count of one. The chain is built from TRBV7-9 and TRBJ1-3; 7 nucleotides align to TRBD1. The CDR3 is made up of 13 amino acids. The germline V gene has CDR1 SEHNR and CDR2 FQNEAQ (reference sequence). The V and J ends lost 6 bases and 3 bases, in that order; junction bases with no gene match: 2. CDR3 residues: CASRQGVGNTIYF. The CDR3 DNA is TGTGCCAGCAGGCAGGGGGTTGGAAACACCATATATTTT.

This chain connects TRBV15 to TRBJ2-3; D may be TRBD1 (5 bases). V was shortened by 0 bases and J by 7 bases, with 8 bases between the two germline ends. Looked up from germline, CDR1 is LNHNV and CDR2 is YYDKDF (reference sequence). CDR3 size: 13 residues. The CDR3 here is CATSRDSGNTQYF. DNA for the CDR3: TGTGCCACCAGCAGAGATTCAGGGAATACGCAGTATTTT. The entire variable domain, with the rest obtained from reference TRBV15 and TRBJ2-3, is as follows: DAMVIQNPRYQVTQFGKPVTLSCSQTLNHNVMYWYQQKSSQAPKLLFHYYDKDFNNEADTPDNFQSRRPNTSFCFLDIRSPGLGDTAMYLCATSRDSGNTQYFGPGTRLTVL.

The V gene is TRBV5-6, the J gene TRBJ2-7; 13 nucleotides match TRBD2. Germline assignment: CDR1 SGHDT and CDR2 YYEEEE. J was trimmed by 4 bases and V by 2 bases; bases with no gene match: 9. CDR3 size: 17 residues. The CDR3 DNA is TGTGCCAGCAGCTTCTTCCCCACGACTAGCGGGAGGTACGAGCAGTACTTC. This translates into CASSFFPTTSGRYEQYF.